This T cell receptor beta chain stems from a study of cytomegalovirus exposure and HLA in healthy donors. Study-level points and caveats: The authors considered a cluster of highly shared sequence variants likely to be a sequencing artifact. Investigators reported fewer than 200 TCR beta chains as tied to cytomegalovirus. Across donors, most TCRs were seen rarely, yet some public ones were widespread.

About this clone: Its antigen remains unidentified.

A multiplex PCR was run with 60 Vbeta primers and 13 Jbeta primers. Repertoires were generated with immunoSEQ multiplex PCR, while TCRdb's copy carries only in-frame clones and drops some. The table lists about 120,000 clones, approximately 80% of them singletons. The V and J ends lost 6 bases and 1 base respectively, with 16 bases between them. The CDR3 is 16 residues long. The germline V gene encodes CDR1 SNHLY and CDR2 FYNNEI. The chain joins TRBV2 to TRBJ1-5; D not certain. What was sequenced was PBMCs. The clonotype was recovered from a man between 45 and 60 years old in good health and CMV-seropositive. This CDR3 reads CASSFGRPLSNQPQHF. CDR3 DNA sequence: TGTGCCAGCAGCTTCGGCAGGCCGTTGAGCAATCAGCCCCAGCATTTT.